One sample yielded the 23 T cell receptor beta chains listed below, sequenced in a study of early T cells in non-severe SARS-CoV-2 infection. One entry per CDR3 protein results from TCRdb running MiXCR on the 5' RACE reads. The data show about 100,000 distinct CDR3 sequences, under 15% seen once. The sequenced sample consisted of whole blood. These receptors all stem from an adult who was a healthcare worker with PCR-confirmed SARS-CoV-2 infection or an uninfected control (not recorded which).

V and J are TRBV7-3 and TRBJ2-1; D not certain. Trimming removed 1 base at V and 4 bases at J, with 11 bases between. This CDR3 contains 15 residues. Per germline, CDR1 SGHTA and CDR2 FQGTGA. The CDR3 sequence is CASSLIRLGYNEQFF. Written as DNA, the CDR3 is TGTGCCAGCAGCTTAATTCGTCTGGGGTACAATGAGCAGTTCTTC.

This clonotype was seen repeatedly, ten times or more. This rearrangement joins TRBV15 to TRBJ2-2; weak D call: TRBD1 (5 bases). The CDR3 runs to 18 residues. Germline loops: CDR1 LNHNV, CDR2 YYDKDF (reference sequence). The V and J ends lost 0 bases and 0 bases respectively, with 14 bases between them. This chain's CDR3 is CATSRDLNRRSNTGELFF. DNA of the CDR3: TGTGCCACCAGCAGAGATCTTAACAGGCGATCGAACACCGGGGAGCTGTTTTTT.

This chain links TRBV9 with TRBJ2-5, with TRBD2 matching 7 bases. Germline CDR1 SGDLS, CDR2 YYNGEE. The CDR3 extends over 12 amino acids. V lost 10 bases, J lost 1 base, and 4 bases stayed unmatched. The chain's CDR3 is CAGEGPQETQYF. The CDR3 DNA reads as TGTGCCGGGGAGGGGCCCCAAGAGACCCAGTACTTC.

The J gene is TRBJ1-5, the V gene TRBV7-9; a possible D gene is TRBD1 (6 bases). The V and J ends lost 2 bases and 1 base respectively, with 9 bases between them. This CDR3 has 15 residues. Germline V gives CDR1 SEHNR, CDR2 FQNEAQ (reference sequence). The CDR3 sequence: CASSLTGQSNQPQHF. The CDR3 DNA reads TGTGCCAGCAGCTTAACTGGACAGAGCAATCAGCCCCAGCATTTT.

The J gene is TRBJ2-7, the V gene TRBV20-1; TRBD1 matches at 8 bases. The CDR3 length is 15 residues. Germline CDR1 is DFQATT and CDR2 is SNEGSKA (reference sequence). Trimming took 0 bases from V and 6 from J; bases not matched to a gene: 10. CDR3 DNA: TGCAGTGCTAGAGATCCAGGGGGCGCGTCCGCCGAGCAGTACTTC. Residues: CSARDPGGASAEQYF.

Worth noting for this clonotype: This clone may be a read error of a much larger clone one base away. CDR3 DNA: TGTGCCAGCAGTCCCCGACTGAGTACTAACTATGGCTACACCTTC. Protein: CASSPRLSTNYGYTF. The chain combines TRBV28 with TRBJ1-2; D remains unclear. This CDR3 has 15 residues. The V and J ends lost 5 bases and 0 bases respectively, with 13 bases between them. Germline V gene data show CDR1 as MDHEN and CDR2 as SYDVKM.

This clonotype has ten or more counts. V usage is TRBV20-1 and J usage is TRBJ2-2, with D tentatively TRBD1 (6 bases). The CDR3 sequence is 14 residues long. V lost 1 base and J lost 1, with 7 bases in between. Germline V gene data show CDR1 as DFQATT and CDR2 as SNEGSKA (reference sequence). In nucleotides, the CDR3 is TGCAGTGCTAGAGTGGGACAGAACACCGGGGAGCTGTTTTTT. Translating it yields CSARVGQNTGELFF.

This clonotype has a handful of counts. The J gene is TRBJ2-6, the V gene TRBV29-1; D uncertain. The V gene lost 1 base and the J gene lost 2 bases, with 3 bases spanning the gap. The CDR3 has 13 amino acids. Germline V gene data show CDR1 as SQVTM and CDR2 as ANQGSEA. DNA for the CDR3: TGCAGCGTTGAAGTCACTGGGGCCAACGTCCTGACTTTC. Amino acids: CSVEVTGANVLTF.

The chain couples TRBV28 to TRBJ2-7, with D perhaps TRBD1 (6 bases). The CDR3 is 13 amino acids. Germline assignment: CDR1 MDHEN and CDR2 SYDVKM. V lost 8 bases, J lost 4 bases, and 15 bases lay in between. CDR3: CASLGTNLYEQYF. As DNA, the CDR3 is TGTGCCAGCCTCGGGACAAACCTTTACGAGCAGTACTTC.

The chain recombines TRBV6-2 or TRBV6-3 with TRBJ2-6; 8 bases agree with TRBD1. The CDR3 extends over 14 amino acids. J was trimmed by 2 bases and V by 6 bases; bases with no gene match: 0. Germline V gene lookup returns CDR1 MNHEY and CDR2 SVGEGT. The CDR3 bases are TGTGCCAGCAGGGACAGGGCTGGGGCCAACGTCCTGACTTTC. Its protein is CASRDRAGANVLTF.

This clonotype was picked up a small number of times. V usage is TRBV4-1 and J usage is TRBJ2-3; D perhaps matches TRBD2 (6 bases). Germline V gene data show CDR1 as MGHRA and CDR2 as YSYEKL. V was trimmed by 1 base and J by 6 bases, leaving 17 bases between them. The CDR3 consists of 16 residues. CDR3 DNA: TGCGCCAGCAGCCAAGTCTATCCCTCTAGCGTCGATACGCAGTATTTT. Its protein product is CASSQVYPSSVDTQYF.

There are many counts of this clonotype. The genes are TRBV20-1 and TRBJ2-7; TRBD1 matches 9 bases. The ends lost 4 bases at V and 2 bases at J; junction bases unmatched: 15. The CDR3 consists of 17 residues. In germline, CDR1 is DFQATT, CDR2 SNEGSKA (reference sequence). CDR3 in amino acids: CSATRIQTGGYTYEQYF. CDR3 in DNA: TGCAGTGCTACGCGAATACAGACAGGGGGGTATACCTACGAGCAGTACTTC.

This clonotype came up many times. The chain is built from TRBV28 and TRBJ1-5, with D unresolved. V was cut by 7 bases and J by 4 bases, with 11 bases left in between. The CDR3 runs to 13 residues. Germline V lookup: CDR1 MDHEN, CDR2 SYDVKM. In DNA form, the CDR3 reads TGTGCCAGCATTTACAGCCCAAATCAGCCCCAGCATTTT. Its protein is CASIYSPNQPQHF.

This sequence joins TRBV28 and TRBJ2-3; 8 bases match TRBD2. Per the germline V gene, CDR1 is MDHEN and CDR2 is SYDVKM. The CDR3 is made up of 14 amino acids. With 5 bases clipped from V and 4 bases from J, the junction kept 5 bases outside the gene matches. In nucleotides, the CDR3 is TGTGCCAGCAGTCTTACGGGGGGGGCAGATACGCAGTATTTT. Translating it yields CASSLTGGADTQYF.

This clonotype was observed many times. The chain uses TRBV6-4 and TRBJ1-5; D remains unclear. Germline CDR1 and CDR2: MRHNA and SNTAGT. This CDR3 has 14 residues. V shed 3 bases and J shed 0 bases, with 6 bases lying between them. CDR3 residues: CASSEELSNQPQHF. For the CDR3, the DNA is TGTGCCAGCAGTGAAGAACTTAGCAATCAGCCCCAGCATTTT.

This clonotype appeared many times. In nucleotides, the CDR3 is TGCAGTGCTAGTGGTGGACTACATTCCTACGAGCAGTACTTC. It codes for CSASGGLHSYEQYF. The chain is built from TRBV20-1 and TRBJ2-7; the D gene is possibly TRBD2 (6 bases). The CDR3 is made up of 14 amino acids. Germline V gene lookup returns CDR1 DFQATT and CDR2 SNEGSKA (reference sequence). The V end was cut by 3 bases, the J end by 1 base, with 13 bases between.

This clonotype was seen repeatedly, ten times or more. The chain employs TRBV5-1 and TRBJ1-1; TRBD1 agrees at 9 bases. Germline V gene sequence: CDR1 SGHRS, CDR2 YFSETQ. CDR3 length equals 17 residues. Trimming removed 4 bases from V and 5 bases from J; junction bases left unmatched: 15. In DNA form, the CDR3 reads TGCGCCAGCAGCCCGAGAACAGGGGGCGTGTTCCCGACTGAAGCTTTCTTT. Translating it yields CASSPRTGGVFPTEAFF.

The chain recombines TRBV5-4 with TRBJ1-6; no clear D gene. The CDR3 extends over 15 amino acids. With 2 bases removed from V and 6 bases from J, the gap between germline ends came to 12 bases. Germline CDR1 is SGHNT and CDR2 is YYREEE (reference sequence). The CDR3 DNA is TGTGCCAGCAGCTTAGTAGGCCAACCTAATTCACCCCTCCACTTT. Translated, it gives CASSLVGQPNSPLHF.

In its sample, this clonotype was seen a few times. The J gene is TRBJ2-2, the V gene TRBV9; D call uncertain. Germline V CDR1 and CDR2: SGDLS, YYNGEE. The CDR3 is 13 amino acids. V shed 7 bases and J shed 4 bases, with 11 bases lying between them. The CDR3 coding sequence is TGTGCCAGCGGTAGGGAAGTCACCGGGGAGCTGTTTTTT. Amino acids: CASGREVTGELFF.

This clonotype was observed many times. V and J are TRBV6-1 and TRBJ1-6; possibly TRBD1 for D (5 bases). The V gene lost 0 bases and the J gene lost 7 bases, with 16 bases spanning the gap. Germline V gives CDR1 MNHNS, CDR2 SASEGT. This CDR3 has 17 residues. The CDR3 DNA sequence: TGTGCCAGCAGTGAAGCTCCCTGGGCGCGGGGGAATTCACCCCTCCACTTT. This gives the protein CASSEAPWARGNSPLHF.

J is TRBJ1-5 and V is TRBV20-1; tentatively, D is TRBD1 (6 bases). V was pared by 2 bases and J by 7 bases, with 9 bases between. In germline, CDR1 is DFQATT, CDR2 SNEGSKA (reference sequence). This CDR3 is built from 12 residues. The CDR3 DNA sequence: TGCAGTGCTAGACAGGGGACCCAGCCCCAGCATTTT. This encodes CSARQGTQPQHF.

Ten or more counts support this clonotype. The rearrangement uses TRBV12-3 or TRBV12-4 and TRBJ2-5, with 7 nucleotides matching TRBD1. The CDR3 is 14 amino acids. Trimming at V came to 5 bases and at J to 5 bases, leaving 8 bases not matched to a gene. The CDR3 protein is CASSAKGAIETQYF. CDR3 sequence (DNA): TGTGCCAGCAGTGCGAAGGGGGCGATCGAGACCCAGTACTTC.

This clonotype was counted a few times. The chain employs TRBV11-2 and TRBJ1-3, with unresolved D. Looked up from germline, CDR1 is SGHAT and CDR2 is FQNNGV. The CDR3 totals 13 residues. V lost 9 bases to trimming and J lost 0 bases, with 9 bases between them. The CDR3 loop is CASGHHSGNTIYF. CDR3 bases: TGTGCCAGTGGTCACCACTCTGGAAACACCATATATTTT.